Listed here is a single T cell receptor (beta chain). This clonotype was recorded only once. Its antigen remains unidentified. No base quality information exists; no much larger clone differs at one position. Systemically healthy Caucasian individuals from Russia, 39 in total and aged 6 to 90 years, were included as donors. Roughly 10 milliliters of peripheral blood were collected from each donor into EDTA-treated Vacutainer tubes. Ficoll-Paque density-gradient centrifugation was used to isolate PBMCs, with at least 7 million per sample. Total RNA, at least 6 micrograms per sample, was extracted from PBMCs with Trizol reagent. For every donor, flow cytometry on a PBMC aliquot measured the percentage of naive CD45RAhigh/CD27high T cells. The library was prepared using 5' RACE. Instrument used: Illumina HiSeq 2500. The second PCR ran for about 6 to 12 cycles and used a J-beta primer mix along with a sample-barcoded 5' primer. A template-switch 5' adaptor carrying 12 random nucleotides introduced a unique molecular identifier onto each TCR beta cDNA molecule. Each sample yielded at least 2.5 million CDR3-containing paired-end reads. The Mint cDNA synthesis kit, primed by a TRBC-specific oligonucleotide, was used to synthesize first-strand cDNA from all RNA. After uracil-DNA glycosylase treatment, a first 18-cycle PCR used universal primers M1SS and BC2_uni_R on all cDNA. Concerning the study's data processing: Normalization of each sample was performed by random selection of 1 million high-quality reads, each carrying a distinct molecular identifier. Instead of being binned into consensus sequences, reads that shared molecular identifiers were thrown out. MiTCR, run with a Q25 quality threshold and the strictest error-elimination algorithm, handled CDR3 identification, clonotype clustering and error correction. A nonparametric unseen species model with Euler transformation was used to estimate a lower bound on total TCR beta diversity. The public reads were run again by TCRdb, first through fastp at Q25 and then through MiXCR, and only productive beta chains were kept. Each record represents a unique CDR3 protein, reported with the most common genes and DNA among its rows. In this record, the V and J calls reflect TCRdb's handling and not the investigators' own analysis. This sample gives about 1.1 million distinct CDR3 sequences in total; approximately 38% of them show up just once. The biggest ten clones account for around 12% of the sample.

This sample is part of a study of blood T cells in healthy people across ages (dated by TCRdb to between 2014 and 2016). A note on the overall study: Template switching captured roughly one uniquely barcoded TCR beta cDNA molecule per two T cells in model experiments. Using deep sequencing normalized with unique cDNA molecular identifiers, the study measured how TCR beta repertoire diversity changes with age. The donors were divided into four age groups: young (average approximately 16 years), middle-aged (approximately 39), aged (roughly 60) and long-lived (about 84). To avoid experimental bias, donors of different ages were distributed randomly across sequencing lanes. Using the same blood draw, the study looked at two additional independent replicas of 1 million unique cDNA reads for two donors, one aged 18 to 30 and the other aged 80 or older. Beyond this particular receptor, the publication reports: There was a strong correlation between observed TCR beta diversity and the percentage of naive T cells measured by flow cytometry. Because profiling used bulk unsorted PBMCs, naive and antigen-experienced compartments could not be compared conclusively. Observed TCR beta diversity per million T cells fell roughly linearly with age, and a significant reduction was already apparent by age roughly 40. Because the CMV infection status of the donors was unknown, age-related changes in expanded clonotypes may potentially have been confounded. Compared with the aged group, the long-lived group had more naive CD4+ T cells, fewer expanded clones and increased TCR diversity, suggesting age selection. Estimates of total diversity based on one million sequenced T cells were regarded as lower bounds and as underestimates.

V lost 4 bases and J lost 6 bases; the stretch between them is 16 bases long. The germline V gene (reference sequence) provides CDR1 LGHDT and CDR2 YNNKEL. Including the terminal cysteine and phenylalanine, the CDR3 comprises 14 residues. The DNA shown is the 42-base CDR3, in frame from base 1. The rearrangement combines TRBV3-1 with TRBJ2-7, with TRBD1 as a weak D call on 6 bases. Sequencing input: blood. The sequence derives from a man younger than 30 in good health. The CDR3 reads as follows: CASSRIDRTVEQYF. The DNA is TGTGCCAGCAGCCGGATCGACAGGACCGTCGAGCAGTACTTC.